The 12 T cell receptor beta chains below all came from one sample that was sequenced in a study of blood T cell repertoires in COVID-19. Method: immunoSEQ multiplex PCR; TCRdb's copy keeps in-frame clones and lacks some. The sample consists of some 41,000 clones, around 80% of them appearing once. Source material: peripheral blood. The receptors shown here come from a woman aged 80 or over with active or convalescent COVID-19.

The chain combines TRBV14 with TRBJ1-1; no clear D gene. V was pared by 0 bases and J by 2 bases, with 4 bases between. The CDR3 sequence is 13 residues long. In germline, CDR1 is SGHDN, CDR2 FVKESK. CDR3 in DNA: TGTGCCAGCAGCCAAGATCAAAACACTGAAGCTTTCTTT. It is translated as CASSQDQNTEAFF.

This sequence joins TRBV4-3 and TRBJ2-3, with TRBD2 matching over 8 bases. Germline CDR1 reads LGHNA; CDR2 reads YSLEER. The CDR3 length is 16 residues. Trimming removed 0 bases from V and 1 base from J; junction bases left unmatched: 3. Written as DNA, the CDR3 is TGCGCCAGCAGCCAAGATCTAGCGGGTGGCACAGATACGCAGTATTTT. Amino acid sequence: CASSQDLAGGTDTQYF.

The V and J genes are TRBV2 and TRBJ1-1, with D tentatively TRBD1 (5 bases). The CDR3 covers 14 residues. The germline CDR1 and CDR2 sequences are SNHLY and FYNNEI. V was cut by 1 base and J by 4 bases, with 10 bases left in between. The CDR3 loop is CASSEVTGLTEAFF. Here the CDR3 DNA reads TGTGCCAGCAGTGAAGTCACAGGCCTCACTGAAGCTTTCTTT.

The chain joins TRBV28 to TRBJ2-7; a possible D gene is TRBD2 (6 bases). This CDR3 contains 15 residues. V was cut by 7 bases and J by 1 base, with 17 bases left in between. Germline CDR1 and CDR2: MDHEN and SYDVKM. The CDR3, as DNA: TGTGCCAGCACCAGATTCGGGAGTAGGTCCTACGAGCAGTACTTC. It is translated as CASTRFGSRSYEQYF.

J is TRBJ2-2 and V is TRBV18; 8 positions agree with TRBD1. The CDR3 contains 15 residues. Germline assignment: CDR1 KGHSH and CDR2 LQKENI. V dropped 3 bases and J dropped 3; count of bases not matched to a gene: 3. The CDR3 bases are TGTGCCAGCTCACCGAACAGGGGGGACACCGGGGAGCTGTTTTTT. Translating gives CASSPNRGDTGELFF.

The DNA for the CDR3 is TGCAGCGTTCGGGACAGACCCCAAGAGACCCAGTACTTC. Translated: CSVRDRPQETQYF. The chain has TRBV29-1 and TRBJ2-5; 7 positions match TRBD1. Per the germline V gene, CDR1 is SQVTM and CDR2 is ANQGSEA. This CDR3 has 13 amino acids. With V trimmed by 5 bases and J by 1 base, 4 bases remained unmatched.

The CDR3 DNA follows: TGCGCCAGCAGCTTGGATTTCGCAGAAACCTCACCCCTCCACTTT. This translates into CASSLDFAETSPLHF. This chain connects TRBV5-1 to TRBJ1-6; D remains ambiguous. Germline-derived CDR1 and CDR2 are SGHRS and YFSETQ. V dropped 0 bases and J dropped 10 bases, with 14 bases sitting between them. This CDR3 is 15 amino acids long.

This rearrangement joins TRBV3-1 (or the pseudogene TRBV3-2) to TRBJ1-2; 7 bases match TRBD1. The V gene's germline CDR1 is LGHDT and CDR2 YNNKEL (reference sequence). The CDR3 is 17 amino acids. J gave up 5 bases and V 1 base, and 13 bases lay outside the gene matches. The chain's CDR3 is CASSQVGGTSRGYGYTF. The DNA for the CDR3 is TGTGCCAGCAGCCAAGTAGGGGGCACATCAAGAGGGTATGGCTACACCTTC.

The V call is TRBV6-5, the J call TRBJ2-7; TRBD2 aligns across 7 bases. Trimming took 8 bases from V and 0 from J; bases not matched to a gene: 10. The CDR3 extends over 15 amino acids. Germline CDR1 reads MNHEY; CDR2 reads SVGAGI. CDR3 loop: CASQDSGPPSYEQYF. The CDR3, as DNA: TGTGCCAGCCAAGATAGCGGGCCGCCCTCCTACGAGCAGTACTTC.

This rearrangement joins TRBV6-5 to TRBJ1-5; 11 positions agree with TRBD1. Germline V gene sequence: CDR1 MNHEY, CDR2 SVGAGI. The CDR3 length is 15 residues. The trim removed 5 bases at V and 4 bases at J, leaving 4 bases unmatched. CDR3 amino acids: CASSRDRGSNQPQHF. As DNA, the CDR3 is TGTGCCAGCAGTCGGGACAGGGGGTCTAATCAGCCCCAGCATTTT.

The rearrangement uses TRBV12-3 or TRBV12-4 and TRBJ1-1; possible D gene TRBD1, 5 bases. V lost 0 bases to trimming and J lost 10 bases, with 12 bases between them. The CDR3 is made up of 13 amino acids. The DNA of the CDR3 is TGTGCCAGCAGTTTAGCGTCGGCAGGGCGAGCTTTCTTT. Amino acids: CASSLASAGRAFF.

The gene calls are TRBV28 and TRBJ2-3; no reliable D call. V was pared by 6 bases and J by 3 bases, with 10 bases between. The V gene's germline CDR1 is MDHEN and CDR2 SYDVKM. The length of the CDR3 is 13 residues. CDR3 bases: TGTGCCAGCAGACGCGGCGCAACAGATACGCAGTATTTT. This encodes CASRRGATDTQYF.